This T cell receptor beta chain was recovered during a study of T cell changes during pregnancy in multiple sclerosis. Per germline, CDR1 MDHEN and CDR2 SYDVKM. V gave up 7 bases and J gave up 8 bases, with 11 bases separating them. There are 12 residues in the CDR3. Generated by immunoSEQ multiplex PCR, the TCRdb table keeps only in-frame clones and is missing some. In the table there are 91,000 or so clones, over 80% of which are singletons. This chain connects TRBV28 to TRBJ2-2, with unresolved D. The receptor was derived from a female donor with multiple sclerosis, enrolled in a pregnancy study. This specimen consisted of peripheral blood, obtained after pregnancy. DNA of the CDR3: TGTGCCAGCACTCCGTTATTTGGGGAGCTGTTTTTT. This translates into CASTPLFGELFF.